This T cell receptor (beta chain) was profiled in a study of radiation and T cells in renal cell carcinoma. Overall study results and limits: Without pretreatment biopsies, baseline tumor clonotype presence was undetermined. From baseline, blood top tumor clonotypes peaked at 2 weeks post-radiation.

Specified time point: blood 4 weeks post-SBRT, at nephrectomy. Treatment given: 15 Gy SBRT to primary tumor, nephrectomy 4 weeks later. Nephrectomy followed 15 Gy stereotactic body radiation by 4 weeks. Blood was sampled at baseline, 2 weeks and 4 weeks after SBRT. Germline CDR1 is SGHTA and CDR2 is FQGNSA. The CDR3 length is 15 residues. V lost 7 bases and J 0 bases, leaving 15 bases between the germline ends. Data came from immunoSEQ multiplex PCR; TCRdb stores just in-frame clones and leaves some out. The repertoire holds about 150,000 clones, with approximately 86% as singletons. A note on this clone: What it binds is not known.

This TCR was recovered from a woman in her 50s with renal cell carcinoma. The chain uses TRBV7-2 and TRBJ1-1; D ambiguous. This material consisted of blood, taken from a patient whose treatment included radiotherapy and nephrectomy. CDR3 loop: CASIPRGGLNTEAFF. CDR3 coding DNA: TGTGCCAGCATCCCACGAGGTGGGTTGAACACTGAAGCTTTCTTT.